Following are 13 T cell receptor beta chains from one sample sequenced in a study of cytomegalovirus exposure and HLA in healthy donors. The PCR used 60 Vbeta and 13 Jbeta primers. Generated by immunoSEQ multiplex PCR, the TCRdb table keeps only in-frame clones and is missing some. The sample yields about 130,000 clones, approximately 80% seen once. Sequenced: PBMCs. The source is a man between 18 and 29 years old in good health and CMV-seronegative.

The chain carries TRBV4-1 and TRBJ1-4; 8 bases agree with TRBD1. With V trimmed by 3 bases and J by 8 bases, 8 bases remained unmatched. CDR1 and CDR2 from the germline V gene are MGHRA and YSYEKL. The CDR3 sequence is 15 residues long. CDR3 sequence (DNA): TGCGCCAGCAGCCAGGGACAGGTCGATCTAGAAAAACTGTTTTTT. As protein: CASSQGQVDLEKLFF.

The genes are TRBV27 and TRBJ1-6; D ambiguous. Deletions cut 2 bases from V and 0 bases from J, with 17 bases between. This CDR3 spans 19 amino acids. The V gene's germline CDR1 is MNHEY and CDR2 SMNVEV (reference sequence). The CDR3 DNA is TGTGCCAGCAGTTTAGGAGGTTTCAGATGGGGCTCCTATAATTCACCCCTCCACTTT. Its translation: CASSLGGFRWGSYNSPLHF.

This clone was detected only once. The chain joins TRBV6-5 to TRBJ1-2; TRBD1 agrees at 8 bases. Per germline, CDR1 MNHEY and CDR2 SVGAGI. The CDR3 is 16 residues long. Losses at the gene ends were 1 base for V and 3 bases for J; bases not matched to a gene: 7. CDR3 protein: CASSYWKTGGDYGYTF. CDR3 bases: TGTGCCAGCAGTTACTGGAAAACAGGGGGGGACTATGGCTACACCTTC.

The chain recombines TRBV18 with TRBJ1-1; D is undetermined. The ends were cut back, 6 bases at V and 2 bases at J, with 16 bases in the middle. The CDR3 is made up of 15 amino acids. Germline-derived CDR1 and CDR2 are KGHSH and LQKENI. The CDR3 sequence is CASSPNEASNTEAFF. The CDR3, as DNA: TGTGCCAGCTCCCCCAATGAGGCGTCCAACACTGAAGCTTTCTTT.

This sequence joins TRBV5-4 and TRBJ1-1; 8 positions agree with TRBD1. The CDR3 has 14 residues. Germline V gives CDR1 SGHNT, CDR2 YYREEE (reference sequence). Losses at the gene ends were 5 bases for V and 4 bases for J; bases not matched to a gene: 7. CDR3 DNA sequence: TGTGCCAGCAGGGATGGACAGGGATTCACTGAAGCTTTCTTT. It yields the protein CASRDGQGFTEAFF.

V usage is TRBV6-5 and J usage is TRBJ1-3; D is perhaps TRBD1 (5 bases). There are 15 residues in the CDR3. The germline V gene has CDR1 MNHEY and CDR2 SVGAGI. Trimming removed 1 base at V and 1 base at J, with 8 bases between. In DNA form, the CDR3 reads TGTGCCAGCAGTTACTTTCAGGGTTCTGGAAACACCATATATTTT. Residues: CASSYFQGSGNTIYF.

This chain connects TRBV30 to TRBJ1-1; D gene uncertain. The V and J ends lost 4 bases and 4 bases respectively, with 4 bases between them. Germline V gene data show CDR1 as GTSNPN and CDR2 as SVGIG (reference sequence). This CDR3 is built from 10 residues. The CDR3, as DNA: TGTGCCTGGACTCGCACTGAAGCTTTCTTT. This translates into CAWTRTEAFF. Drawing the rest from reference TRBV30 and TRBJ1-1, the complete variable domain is SQTIHQWPATLVQPVGSPLSLECTVEGTSNPNLYWYRQAAGRGLQLLFYSVGIGQISSEVPQNLSASRPQDRQFILSSKKLLLSDSGFYLCAWTRTEAFFGQGTRLTVV.

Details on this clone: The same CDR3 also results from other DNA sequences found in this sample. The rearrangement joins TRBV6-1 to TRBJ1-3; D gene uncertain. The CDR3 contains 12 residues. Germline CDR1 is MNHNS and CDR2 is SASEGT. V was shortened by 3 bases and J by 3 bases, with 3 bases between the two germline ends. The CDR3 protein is CASSESGNTIYF. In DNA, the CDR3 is TGTGCCAGCAGTGAGAGTGGAAACACCATATATTTT.

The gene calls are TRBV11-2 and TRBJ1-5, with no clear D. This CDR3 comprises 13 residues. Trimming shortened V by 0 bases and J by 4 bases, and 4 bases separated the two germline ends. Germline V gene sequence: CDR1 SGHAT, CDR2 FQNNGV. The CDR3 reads CASSLEENQPQHF. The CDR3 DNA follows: TGTGCCAGCAGCTTAGAAGAGAATCAGCCCCAGCATTTT. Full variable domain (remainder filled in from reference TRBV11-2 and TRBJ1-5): EAGVAQSPRYKIIEKRQSVAFWCNPISGHATLYWYQQILGQGPKLLIQFQNNGVVDDSQLPKDRFSAERLKGVDSTLKIQPAKLEDSAVYLCASSLEENQPQHFGDGTRLSIL.

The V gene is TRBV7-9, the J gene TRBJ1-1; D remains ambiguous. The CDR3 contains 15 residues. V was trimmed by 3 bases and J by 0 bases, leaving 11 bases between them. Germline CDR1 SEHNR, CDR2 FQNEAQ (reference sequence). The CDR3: CASSFMARVNTEAFF. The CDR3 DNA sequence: TGTGCCAGCAGCTTTATGGCGAGGGTGAACACTGAAGCTTTCTTT.

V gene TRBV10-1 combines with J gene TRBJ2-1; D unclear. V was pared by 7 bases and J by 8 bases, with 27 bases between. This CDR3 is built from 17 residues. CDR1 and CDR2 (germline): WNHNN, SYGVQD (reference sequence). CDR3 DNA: TGCGCCAGCATTTGGTCGCGGCCCCCCACTAAGGAACATGAGCAGTTCTTC. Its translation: CASIWSRPPTKEHEQFF.

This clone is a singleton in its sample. The CDR3 spells CASSQVKGTAYLNYGYTF. CDR3 nucleotides: TGTGCCAGCAGCCAAGTAAAGGGGACAGCCTATCTGAACTATGGCTACACCTTC. V is TRBV14 and J is TRBJ1-2, with 7 bases lining up with TRBD1. The V and J ends lost 1 base and 2 bases, in that order; junction bases with no gene match: 13. CDR1 and CDR2 (germline): SGHDN, FVKESK. CDR3 length: 18 amino acids.

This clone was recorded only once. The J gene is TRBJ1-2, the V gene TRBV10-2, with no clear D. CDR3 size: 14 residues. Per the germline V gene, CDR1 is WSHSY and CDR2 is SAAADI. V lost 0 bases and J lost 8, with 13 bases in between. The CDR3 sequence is CASSESSGLFGYTF. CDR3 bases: TGCGCCAGCAGTGAGTCGTCGGGGTTGTTCGGCTACACCTTC.